This is a list of T cell receptor beta chains from one sample in a study of shared clonotypes between healthy human individuals. The protocol was immunoSEQ multiplex PCR, while the TCRdb copy is restricted to in-frame clones and leaves out a portion. The data show 740,000 or so clones, around 78% seen once. The sequenced sample consisted of memory CD4+ T cells sorted from blood. These receptors were collected from a woman aged 25-40 years in good health. CDR3s include the opening cysteine and the closing phenylalanine or tryptophan. A D gene is named only where the DNA matches it firmly. The size field is filled for only some rows; it gives once, few, many or a size class.

j_call,v_call,clone_size,d_call,cdr3_nt,cdr3_aa
TRBJ1-1,TRBV11-2,.,.,TGTGCCAGCAGCTACCTAGGCGGCGTTGCTTTCTTT,CASSYLGGVAFF
TRBJ1-5,TRBV7-9,.,.,TGTGCCAGCAGCTCCGCCGATCAGCCCCAGCATTTT,CASSSADQPQHF
TRBJ1-1,TRBV28,once,.,TGTGCCAGCAGTCTCCCTTGGGGGTTGGGGAACACTGAAGCTTTCTTT,CASSLPWGLGNTEAFF
TRBJ2-7,TRBV5-4,.,TRBD2,TGTGCCAGCCAAGTTCGGACTAGCGGGTCCTACGAGCAGTACTTC,CASQVRTSGSYEQYF
TRBJ1-3,TRBV6-1,.,.,TGTGCCAGCAGTGATGGGAGAAACACCATATATTTT,CASSDGRNTIYF
TRBJ2-1,TRBV6-1,.,TRBD2,TGTGCCAGCAGGGGGCTAGCGGGAACCTACAATGAGCAGTTCTTC,CASRGLAGTYNEQFF
TRBJ2-1,TRBV4-1,.,.,TGCGCCAGCAGCCAAGTTAACCTAGTATCCTACAATGAGCAGTTCTTC,CASSQVNLVSYNEQFF
TRBJ2-3,TRBV4-2,few,TRBD2,TGTGCCAGCAGCCAAGATGGCGGGACTAGCGGCACAGATACGCAGTATTTT,CASSQDGGTSGTDTQYF
TRBJ2-5,TRBV5-1,.,.,TGCGCCAGCAGCCCCGGACGGTTCCAAGAGACCCAGTACTTC,CASSPGRFQETQYF
TRBJ1-5,TRBV11-2,.,TRBD1,TGTGCCAGCAGCTTAGAGAACCGGGACAGGGGGCGAGGGGATCAGCCCCAGCATTTT,CASSLENRDRGRGDQPQHF
TRBJ1-5,TRBV27,.,.,TGTGCCAGCAGTACAGATCAGCCCCAGCATTTT,CASSTDQPQHF
TRBJ2-4,TRBV30,.,.,TGTGCAATCGCGACTCAGGGTACGGCCAAAAACATTCAGTACTTC,CAIATQGTAKNIQYF
TRBJ1-1,TRBV10-3,.,.,TGTGCCATCAGTGAGCGGGTCGGTCAGGGAGGCACTGAAGCTTTCTTT,CAISERVGQGGTEAFF
TRBJ2-6,TRBV28,few,.,TGTGCCAGCAGAACAACAGGCTCTGGGGCCAACGTCCTGACTTTC,CASRTTGSGANVLTF
TRBJ1-2,TRBV28,.,.,TGTGCCAGCAGTTTGCACAGCCGATTTGCGGGCTACACCTTC,CASSLHSRFAGYTF
TRBJ2-1,TRBV28,.,.,TGTGCCAGCACCCCAGGGGGGACGACCTACAATGAGCAGTTCTTC,CASTPGGTTYNEQFF
TRBJ1-2,TRBV6-1,.,.,TGTGCCAGCAGTGAAGGAGGCAGGGAGAGCGACTATGGCTACACCTTC,CASSEGGRESDYGYTF
TRBJ2-7,TRBV5-1,once,TRBD1,TGCGCCAGCAGCTCGCAGCCCGTCCGAGGACAGGGGGCCCACGAGCAGTACTTC,CASSSQPVRGQGAHEQYF
TRBJ2-7,TRBV5-1,few,TRBD1,TGCGCCAGCAGCTCCGGGACAGAGGTCCCCGAGCAGTACTTC,CASSSGTEVPEQYF
TRBJ2-2,TRBV7-8,.,TRBD1,TGTGCCAGCAGGCTACCGAACCTCTACACTCGGACAGGGAACACCGGGGAGCTGTTTTTT,CASRLPNLYTRTGNTGELFF
TRBJ2-7,TRBV19,many,.,TGTGCCAGTAGTAGAACGGGTCTCGCCTACGAGCAGTACTTC,CASSRTGLAYEQYF
TRBJ2-1,TRBV5-1,.,.,TGCGCCAGCAGCTTGGGGGCGGAATTACAATTTGAGCAGTTCTTC,CASSLGAELQFEQFF
TRBJ2-2,TRBV28,.,.,TGTGCCTCCCCCGACGGCGGAACCGGGGAGCTGTTTTTT,CASPDGGTGELFF
TRBJ2-4,TRBV28,many,.,TGTGCCAGCAGGGAGCTAGCCAAAAACATTCAGTACTTC,CASRELAKNIQYF
TRBJ1-5,TRBV28,.,.,TGTGCCAGCACCGTATCTTATAGCAATCAGCCCCAGCATTTT,CASTVSYSNQPQHF
TRBJ1-2,TRBV6-5,few,.,TGTGCCAGCAGGTTGACAGAGATCTATGGCTACACCTTC,CASRLTEIYGYTF
TRBJ1-4,TRBV5-1,.,TRBD1,TGCGCCAGCAGAACAGGGGGTTATGAAAAACTGTTTTTT,CASRTGGYEKLFF
TRBJ2-3,TRBV5-4,.,TRBD1,TGTGCCAGCAGCTTGGCGGGACAGGGGACAGATACGCAGTATTTT,CASSLAGQGTDTQYF
TRBJ1-4,TRBV10-2,.,TRBD1,TGCGCCAGCAGTCCCCGGGACAGGGTTTGGGAAAAACTGTTTTTT,CASSPRDRVWEKLFF
TRBJ1-2,TRBV4-1,.,.,TGCGCCAGCAGGCCTGAGTGGGGAGGTGGCTACACCTTC,CASRPEWGGGYTF
TRBJ1-2,TRBV5-1,.,.,TGCGCCAGCAGCACCGGGACCTCGGATCGGACCTACACCTTC,CASSTGTSDRTYTF
TRBJ2-2,TRBV11-2,few,TRBD2,TGTGCCAGCAGCTTAGCTGGCCTAGCGGGAGACGGAGACACCGGGGAGCTGTTTTTT,CASSLAGLAGDGDTGELFF
TRBJ2-7,TRBV10-1,once,TRBD1,TGCGCCAGCAGACGAAGACAGGGGGATTCCTCCTACGAGCAGTACTTC,CASRRRQGDSSYEQYF
TRBJ2-6,TRBV5-6,.,TRBD2,TGTGCCAGTAAACTAGCGGGGTCCTCTGGGGCCAACGTCCTGACTTTC,CASKLAGSSGANVLTF
TRBJ1-6,TRBV30,.,.,TGTGCCTGGAGTGTAAACCCGAGCATACCCCTCCACTTT,CAWSVNPSIPLHF
TRBJ2-7,TRBV6-1,.,TRBD1,TGTGCCACCAGACAGGGGTCCTACGAGCAGTACTTC,CATRQGSYEQYF
TRBJ2-5,TRBV30,.,TRBD2,TGTGCCTGGAGTGCGACTAGCGGGAGGGGAGAGACCCAGTACTTC,CAWSATSGRGETQYF
TRBJ2-3,TRBV5-1,many,.,TGCGCCAGCAGCTCGGGAGATGGGTCAGATACGCAGTATTTT,CASSSGDGSDTQYF
TRBJ1-5,TRBV6-1,.,.,TGTGCCAGCAGTGACCTGTCGATTTCCGGACGGGGCAATCAGCCCCAGCATTTT,CASSDLSISGRGNQPQHF
TRBJ2-7,TRBV13,once,TRBD2,TGTGCCAGCAGCTTACGGGGACTAGCGGAGGGGATTTGGGAGCAGTACTTC,CASSLRGLAEGIWEQYF
TRBJ1-2,TRBV6-5,.,.,TGTGCCAGCAGTTACTCGAATCCCACTCGAAACTATGGCTACACCTTC,CASSYSNPTRNYGYTF
TRBJ2-2,TRBV5-8,.,.,TGTGCCAGCCGTCGGGGAGTGGGCACCGGGGAGCTGTTTTTT,CASRRGVGTGELFF
TRBJ2-3,TRBV11-3,few,TRBD2,TGTGCCAGCAGCTCTAGCGGGAGCGAAGGACTTACGCAGTATTTT,CASSSSGSEGLTQYF
TRBJ2-1,TRBV6-6,.,TRBD2,TGTGCCAGCAGCCAACTAGCGGGACGTGAGCAGTTCTTC,CASSQLAGREQFF
TRBJ2-3,TRBV19,few,.,TGTGCCAGTATTCTAATCAGGGGGGAGGGCCCAGATACGCAGTATTTT,CASILIRGEGPDTQYF
TRBJ2-1,TRBV7-9,.,.,TGTGCCAGCAGCTACGAGCGGAGTGGGATTAGTGAGCAGTTCTTC,CASSYERSGISEQFF
TRBJ2-7,TRBV29-1,once,.,TGCAGCGTCGCGGACATAGGGCGGTACGAGCAGTACTTC,CSVADIGRYEQYF
TRBJ2-1,TRBV28,.,.,TGTGCCAGCAGTACCCGGGCCCTCACAAGTCCTTGGTACAATGAGCAGTTCTTC,CASSTRALTSPWYNEQFF
TRBJ2-2,TRBV5-4,.,.,TGTGCCAGCAACACGGCGAACACCGGGGAGCTGTTTTTT,CASNTANTGELFF
TRBJ2-2,TRBV28,many,.,TGTGCCAGCAGGACCACCGGGGAGCTGTTTTTT,CASRTTGELFF
TRBJ2-1,TRBV4-1,.,TRBD2,TGCGCCAGCAGCCAAGTAGGCCGGGGGGTCCTCAATGAGCAGTTCTTC,CASSQVGRGVLNEQFF
TRBJ2-3,TRBV5-1,.,TRBD2,TGCGCCAGCAGCCGAACCCTAGCGGGAGGGCCAGGAGATACGCAGTATTTT,CASSRTLAGGPGDTQYF
TRBJ1-5,TRBV6-1,.,.,TGTGCCAGCAGTGACTGGCAGGGTGCCAATCAGCCCCAGCATTTT,CASSDWQGANQPQHF
TRBJ1-1,TRBV29-1,.,.,TGCAGCGTTGAACAGGCCGTGAACACTGAAGCTTTCTTT,CSVEQAVNTEAFF
TRBJ2-7,TRBV6-5,.,.,TGTGCCAGCAGTTACTCGGGCAGGGACTCCTACGAGCAGTACTTC,CASSYSGRDSYEQYF
TRBJ2-7,TRBV6-5,.,.,TGTGCCAGCAGTTACACCTTGGGCGGGTCCTACGAGCAGTACTTC,CASSYTLGGSYEQYF
TRBJ1-1,TRBV2,.,.,TGTGCCAGCACCGAAGTCTACAGACACACTGAAGCTTTCTTT,CASTEVYRHTEAFF